Shown below are 10 T cell receptor beta chains from a single sample sequenced in a study of cytomegalovirus exposure and HLA in healthy donors. The PCR contained 60 Vbeta and 13 Jbeta primers. Libraries were prepared by immunoSEQ multiplex PCR; TCRdb keeps only in-frame clonotypes and omits some of them. The sample shows 150,000 to 200,000 clones, more than 70% of them seen only once. The material sequenced was PBMCs. The receptors were gathered from a man between 18 and 35 years old in good health and CMV-seropositive.

The CDR3 protein is CASSISLKQGVHGYTF. The CDR3 nucleotides read TGTGCCAGTAGTATCTCCTTAAAACAGGGGGTTCATGGCTACACCTTC. The chain joins TRBV19 to TRBJ1-2; 8 bases fit TRBD1. Germline V CDR1 and CDR2: LNHDA, SQIVND (reference sequence). The length of the CDR3 is 16 residues. Germline trimming cut 3 bases from V and 6 bases from J; bases unmatched to any gene: 12. The complete variable domain, with remaining parts taken from reference TRBV19 and TRBJ1-2, reads DGGITQSPKYLFRKEGQNVTLSCEQNLNHDAMYWYRQDPGQGLRLIYYSQIVNDFQKGDIAEGYSVSREKKESFPLTVTSAQKNPTAFYLCASSISLKQGVHGYTFGSGTRLTVV.

This rearrangement joins TRBV29-1 to TRBJ2-1; D gene uncertain. Trimming took 4 bases from V and 0 from J, leaving 13 bases between them. This CDR3 is built from 15 residues. CDR1 SQVTM and CDR2 ANQGSEA come from the germline V gene. The CDR3 sequence is CSVVFAASSYNEQFF. The CDR3 DNA reads TGCAGCGTTGTGTTTGCGGCCAGCTCCTACAATGAGCAGTTCTTC.

The chain combines TRBV13 with TRBJ2-5; weak D call: TRBD1 (6 bases). CDR1 is PRHDT and CDR2 is FYEKMQ in the germline V gene (reference sequence). The length of the CDR3 is 16 residues. Trimming removed 2 bases at V and 5 bases at J, with 18 bases between. DNA for the CDR3: TGTGCCAGCAGCTTAAGGCGACAGGCAATCTGGGAGACCCAGTACTTC. Its protein product is CASSLRRQAIWETQYF.

The genes are TRBV30 and TRBJ2-5; tentative D call: TRBD2 (6 bases). Trimming cost V 5 bases and J 5 bases, with 18 bases left between them. CDR3 length equals 14 residues. Germline assignment: CDR1 GTSNPN and CDR2 SVGIG (reference sequence). The CDR3 DNA is TGTGCCTGGGGCCCGGGACTTCTGGGGGAGACCCAGTACTTC. Its translation: CAWGPGLLGETQYF.

The chain recombines TRBV5-1 with TRBJ1-1, with TRBD1 matching 8 bases. Germline CDR1 SGHRS, CDR2 YFSETQ. The CDR3 consists of 15 residues. The V segment lost 3 bases and the J segment 4 bases; nucleotides outside the gene matches: 8. The CDR3 reads CASSWQGAGGTEAFF. CDR3 DNA: TGCGCCAGCAGCTGGCAGGGGGCCGGGGGCACTGAAGCTTTCTTT.

The chain uses TRBV30 and TRBJ2-1, with TRBD2 identical over 9 bases. Germline trimming cut 2 bases from V and 8 bases from J; bases unmatched to any gene: 19. The CDR3 extends over 18 amino acids. CDR1 GTSNPN and CDR2 SVGIG come from the germline V gene (reference sequence). CDR3 sequence (DNA): TGTGCCTGGAGTAAACAATATGGGACTAGCTTTGTCGGCTATGAGCAGTTCTTC. This translates into CAWSKQYGTSFVGYEQFF.

The chain employs TRBV19 and TRBJ1-5; D is uncertain. Trimming shortened V by 5 bases and J by 0 bases, and 2 bases separated the two germline ends. Germline V gene sequence: CDR1 LNHDA, CDR2 SQIVND (reference sequence). There are 12 residues in the CDR3. The CDR3 is CASSYSNQPQHF. CDR3 nucleotides: TGTGCCAGTAGTTATAGCAATCAGCCCCAGCATTTT. The full variable domain, with the rest looked up from reference TRBV19 and TRBJ1-5, is DGGITQSPKYLFRKEGQNVTLSCEQNLNHDAMYWYRQDPGQGLRLIYYSQIVNDFQKGDIAEGYSVSREKKESFPLTVTSAQKNPTAFYLCASSYSNQPQHFGDGTRLSIL.

The V and J genes are TRBV28 and TRBJ2-4; possible D gene TRBD2, 6 bases. The germline gives CDR1 MDHEN, CDR2 SYDVKM. This CDR3 has 17 amino acids. The V gene lost 5 bases and the J gene lost 1 base, with 18 bases spanning the gap. In DNA, the CDR3 is TGTGCCAGCAGTACCCGGGACTCCGCTCTGGCCAAAAACATTCAGTACTTC. This encodes CASSTRDSALAKNIQYF.

This clone was found once. The genes are TRBV30 and TRBJ2-5, with a weak D call TRBD1 (6 bases). The assigned J gene may be wrong: the sequence end matches TRBJ2-7 better. The CDR3 loop spans 14 amino acids. CDR1 and CDR2 (germline): GTSNPN, SVGIG (reference sequence). The CDR3 loop is CAWSSGRGNDEQYF. CDR3 DNA: TGTGCCTGGAGTAGTGGCAGGGGAAACGACGAGCAGTACTTC.

This CDR3 reads CASSLSGNYEQYF. CDR3 nucleotides: TGTGCCAGCAGCTTGTCAGGGAACTACGAGCAGTACTTC. V is TRBV5-4 and J is TRBJ2-7; the D gene is possibly TRBD1 (5 bases). Germline CDR1 SGHNT, CDR2 YYREEE (reference sequence). The V gene lost 1 base and the J gene lost 3 bases, with 8 bases spanning the gap. This CDR3 region has 13 residues.